Described below is a single T cell receptor beta chain sequence and its context. It lacks a known antigen. Per-base qualities were not stored, and no clone one base away is much larger. TCRbeta CDR3 regions were amplified from genomic DNA using the immunoSEQ Assay, a bias-controlled multiplex PCR. The authors processed their data as follows. The number of nucleated cells in each sample was estimated by amplification of reference gene primers within the assay. To quantify the absolute abundance of each unique TCRbeta CDR3 rearrangement, sequence reads were collapsed and filtered. Productive Simpson clonality was computed per sample as the square root of Simpson's diversity index over productive rearrangements. Here the immuneACCESS table is served through TCRdb, limited to in-frame sequences with V and J called. Missing clones are a known gap in these copies; in checked studies unresolved V genes cover under half, and the rest lacks a known reason. V, J and clone size reflect that table, while D and trimming were determined from the DNA. This sample lists 370,000 or so clones; around 87% were detected once. The biggest ten clones account for 1.3% of the sample.

In the prospective study, participants were roughly 18 to 100 years old, resided in 24 geographic areas of the United States, and were enrolled through a virtual design. In the prospective study, participants were assigned to cohorts based on the clinical history participants reported in a screening survey and a study questionnaire. Recovered participants in ImmuneRACE Cohort 3 were defined by two consecutive negative NP/OP PCR tests, clearance by a healthcare professional, or resolution of symptoms. Mobile phlebotomists in the prospective study collected whole blood, serum and a nasopharyngeal or oropharyngeal swab from every participant. Participants in the prospective study had the option to provide additional blood draws and questionnaires over a roughly 2-month period. Prospective study blood samples were shipped either frozen or at room temperature before DNA extraction. The entry originates in a study of blood T cell repertoires in COVID-19 (dated by TCRdb to about 2020). As for the study more broadly: Collaborator samples came from the United States, Italy and Spain and covered acute and convalescent phases of COVID-19. A de-identified subject ID, COVID-19 status, age in years and sex were almost always included in the sample metadata. A freely available public database, intended as a resource for researchers studying the immune response to SARS-CoV-2, is where the repertoires were released. The dataset comprised deeply sampled blood TCRbeta repertoires from subjects exposed to, actively infected with, or recovered from COVID-19. Where available, HLA class I and class II types were taken from metadata supplied by the sample provider and were not determined by assay-based typing. The prospective study material was composed of cDNA or gDNA derived from T cells, B-cell-depleted T cells, or PBMCs. The samples were drawn from the first 160 participants of the ongoing ImmuneRACE study and from more than 1,000 subjects provided by 6 global collaborators.

Summary of the overall study and its limitations: Clinical and demographic metadata were provided uncurated, with the amount varying by source and participant.

The sequenced sample was PBMCs or T cells enriched from blood (not recorded which). This TCR derives from a man aged 30 to 45 who had recovered from COVID-19.

The CDR3 has the sequence CASSIGGGIRDTQYF. The bases are TGTGCCAGTAGTATCGGGGGGGGGATCAGAGATACGCAGTATTTT. The receptor chain draws on TRBV19 and TRBJ2-3; 8 bases in the junction line up with TRBD2. Here V drops 3 bases and J drops 5 bases, and the junction holds 7 bases not matched to any gene. CDR1 and CDR2 were assigned from the germline V gene (reference sequence) as LNHDA and SQIVND. CDR3 length: 15 amino acids, cysteine to phenylalanine. Only CDR3 DNA is held: 45 bases, read in frame from base 1.